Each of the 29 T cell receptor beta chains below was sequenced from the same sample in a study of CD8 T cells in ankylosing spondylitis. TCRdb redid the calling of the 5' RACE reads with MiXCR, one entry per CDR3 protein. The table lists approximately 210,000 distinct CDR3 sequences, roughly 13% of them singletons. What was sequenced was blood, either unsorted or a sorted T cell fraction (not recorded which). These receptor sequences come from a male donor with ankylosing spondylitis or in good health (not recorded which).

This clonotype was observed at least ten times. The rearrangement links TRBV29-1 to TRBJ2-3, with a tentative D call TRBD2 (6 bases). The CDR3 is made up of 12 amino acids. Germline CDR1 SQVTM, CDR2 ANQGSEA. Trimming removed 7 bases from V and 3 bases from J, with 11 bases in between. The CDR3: CSAGGATDTQYF. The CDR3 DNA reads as TGCAGCGCTGGCGGGGCGACAGATACGCAGTATTTT.

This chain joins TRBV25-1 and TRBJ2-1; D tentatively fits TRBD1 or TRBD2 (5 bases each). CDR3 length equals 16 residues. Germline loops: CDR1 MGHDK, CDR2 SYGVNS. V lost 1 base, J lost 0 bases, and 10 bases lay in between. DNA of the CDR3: TGTGCCAGCAGTGAATCCAAGGGGAGCTCCTACAATGAGCAGTTCTTC. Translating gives CASSESKGSSYNEQFF.

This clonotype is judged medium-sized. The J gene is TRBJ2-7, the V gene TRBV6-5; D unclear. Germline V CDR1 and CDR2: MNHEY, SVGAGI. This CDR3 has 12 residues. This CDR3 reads CAMGVGFYEQYF. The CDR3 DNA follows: TGTGCTATGGGCGTGGGGTTCTACGAGCAGTACTTC.

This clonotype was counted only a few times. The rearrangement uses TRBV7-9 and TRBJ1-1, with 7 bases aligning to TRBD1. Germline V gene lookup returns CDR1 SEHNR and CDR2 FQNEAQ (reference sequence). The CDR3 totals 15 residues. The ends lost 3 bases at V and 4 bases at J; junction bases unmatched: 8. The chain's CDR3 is CASSFPQGVLTEAFF. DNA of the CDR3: TGTGCCAGCAGCTTCCCCCAGGGGGTCCTCACTGAAGCTTTCTTT.

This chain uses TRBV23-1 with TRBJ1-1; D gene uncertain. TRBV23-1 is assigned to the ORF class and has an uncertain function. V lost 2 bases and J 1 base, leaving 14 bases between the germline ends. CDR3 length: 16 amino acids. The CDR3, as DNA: TGCGCCAGCAGTCAAGAAAAAGTGGGATCGAACACTGAAGCTTTCTTT. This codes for CASSQEKVGSNTEAFF.

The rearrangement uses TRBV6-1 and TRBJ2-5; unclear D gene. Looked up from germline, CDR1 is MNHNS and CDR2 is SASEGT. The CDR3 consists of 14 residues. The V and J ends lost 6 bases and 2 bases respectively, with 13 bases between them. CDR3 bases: TGTGCCAGCAGCTCCCGGACGACTCAAGAGACCCAGTACTTC. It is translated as CASSSRTTQETQYF.

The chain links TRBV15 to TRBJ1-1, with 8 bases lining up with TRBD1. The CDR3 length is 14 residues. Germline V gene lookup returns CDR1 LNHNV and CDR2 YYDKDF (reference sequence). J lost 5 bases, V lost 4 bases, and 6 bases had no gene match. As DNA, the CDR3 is TGTGCCACCAGCACGGACAGGGAAAGAACTGAAGCTTTCTTT. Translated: CATSTDRERTEAFF.

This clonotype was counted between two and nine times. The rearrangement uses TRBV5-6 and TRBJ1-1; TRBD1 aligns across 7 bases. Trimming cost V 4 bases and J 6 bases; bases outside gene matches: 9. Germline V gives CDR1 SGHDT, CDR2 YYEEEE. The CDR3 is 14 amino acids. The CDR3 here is CASSPDRDWAEAFF. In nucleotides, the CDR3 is TGTGCCAGCAGCCCTGACAGGGATTGGGCTGAAGCTTTCTTT.

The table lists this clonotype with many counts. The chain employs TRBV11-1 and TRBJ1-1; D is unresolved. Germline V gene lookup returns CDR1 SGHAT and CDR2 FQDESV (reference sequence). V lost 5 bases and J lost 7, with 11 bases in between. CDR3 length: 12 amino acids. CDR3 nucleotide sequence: TGTGCCAGCAGCCCTGTAGGGCTTGAAGCTTTCTTT. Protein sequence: CASSPVGLEAFF.

The CDR3 sequence is CASSLTGFGELFF. In DNA form, the CDR3 reads TGTGCCAGCAGTTTAACAGGGTTCGGGGAGCTGTTTTTT. This chain uses TRBV27 with TRBJ2-2, with D maybe TRBD1 (6 bases). CDR1 MNHEY and CDR2 SMNVEV come from the germline V gene (reference sequence). The germline V and J ends were trimmed by 2 bases and 7 bases, with 8 bases remaining between them. CDR3 length: 13 residues.

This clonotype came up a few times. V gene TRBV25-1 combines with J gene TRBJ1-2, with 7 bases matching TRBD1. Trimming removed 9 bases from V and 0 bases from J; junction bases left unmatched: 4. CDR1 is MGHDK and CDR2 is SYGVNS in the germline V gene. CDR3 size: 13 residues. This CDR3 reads CASKGQTNYGYTF. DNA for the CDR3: TGTGCCAGTAAGGGACAGACTAACTATGGCTACACCTTC.

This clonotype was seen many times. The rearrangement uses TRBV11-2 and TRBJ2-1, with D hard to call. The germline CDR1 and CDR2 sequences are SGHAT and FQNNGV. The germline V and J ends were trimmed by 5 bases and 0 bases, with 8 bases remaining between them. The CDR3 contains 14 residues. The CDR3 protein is CASSQESSYNEQFF. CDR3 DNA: TGTGCCAGCAGCCAGGAGAGCTCCTACAATGAGCAGTTCTTC.

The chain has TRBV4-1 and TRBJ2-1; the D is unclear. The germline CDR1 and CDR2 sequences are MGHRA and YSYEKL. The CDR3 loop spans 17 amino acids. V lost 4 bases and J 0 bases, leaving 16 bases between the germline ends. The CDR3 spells CASSPFGSLSSYNEQFF. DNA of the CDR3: TGCGCCAGCAGCCCCTTTGGGTCTTTGAGCTCCTACAATGAGCAGTTCTTC.

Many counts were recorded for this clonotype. CDR3 bases: TGTGCCAGCACCCCATCCCCCAACACTGAAGCTTTCTTT. This encodes CASTPSPNTEAFF. V usage is TRBV12-3 or TRBV12-4 and J usage is TRBJ1-1; D ambiguous. The CDR3 contains 13 residues. The V and J ends lost 7 bases and 2 bases respectively, with 11 bases between them.

The DNA of the CDR3 is TGTGCCAGCAGTGGGGGGACGACTGAAGCTTTCTTT. Encoded protein: CASSGGTTEAFF. The chain has TRBV6-5 and TRBJ1-1; maybe TRBD1 (5 bases). The germline V and J ends were trimmed by 5 bases and 5 bases, with 9 bases remaining between them. This CDR3 spans 12 amino acids. Germline assignment: CDR1 MNHEY and CDR2 SVGAGI.

In DNA, the CDR3 is TGTGCCAGCAGTTTGGGGGGAACGGCCGGGGAGCTGTTTTTT. This gives the protein CASSLGGTAGELFF. The chain is built from TRBV12-3 or TRBV12-4 and TRBJ2-2, with D possibly being TRBD2 (6 bases). V was cut by 3 bases and J by 6 bases, with 11 bases left in between. The CDR3 is 14 residues long.

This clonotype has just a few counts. The DNA of the CDR3 is TGTGCCAGCAGTGACCCGGGGGCGCCAGGGACCCAGTACTTC. Its protein is CASSDPGAPGTQYF. This chain connects TRBV25-1 to TRBJ2-5; D possibly uses TRBD1 or TRBD2 (6 bases each). The ends were cut back, 3 bases at V and 7 bases at J, with 15 bases in the middle. Per the germline V gene, CDR1 is MGHDK and CDR2 is SYGVNS. The CDR3 loop spans 14 amino acids.

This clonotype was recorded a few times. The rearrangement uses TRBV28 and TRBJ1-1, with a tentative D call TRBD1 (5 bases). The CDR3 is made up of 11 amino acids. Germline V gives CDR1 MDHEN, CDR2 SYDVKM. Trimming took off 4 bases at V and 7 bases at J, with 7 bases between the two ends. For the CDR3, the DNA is TGTGCCAGCAGTTCTGGGGGTGAAGCTTTCTTT. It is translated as CASSSGGEAFF.

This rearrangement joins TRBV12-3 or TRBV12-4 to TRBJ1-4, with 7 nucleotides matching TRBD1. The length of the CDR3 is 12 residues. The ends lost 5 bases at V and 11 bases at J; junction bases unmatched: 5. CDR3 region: CASSPGTVKLFF. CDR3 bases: TGTGCCAGCAGTCCCGGGACAGTGAAACTGTTTTTT.

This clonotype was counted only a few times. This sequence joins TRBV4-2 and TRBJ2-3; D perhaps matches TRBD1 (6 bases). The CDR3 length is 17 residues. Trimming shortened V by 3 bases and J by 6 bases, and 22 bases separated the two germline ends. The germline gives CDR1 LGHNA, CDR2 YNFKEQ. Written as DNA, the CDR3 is TGTGCCAGCAGCCAGGACTGGACAGTTCACTTTGAGGATACGCAGTATTTT. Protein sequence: CASSQDWTVHFEDTQYF.

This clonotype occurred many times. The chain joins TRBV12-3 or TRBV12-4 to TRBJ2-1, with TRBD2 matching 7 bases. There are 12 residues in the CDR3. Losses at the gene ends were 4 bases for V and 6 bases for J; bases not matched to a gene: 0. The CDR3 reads CASSSGGNEQFF. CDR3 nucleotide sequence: TGTGCCAGCAGTTCGGGGGGCAATGAGCAGTTCTTC.

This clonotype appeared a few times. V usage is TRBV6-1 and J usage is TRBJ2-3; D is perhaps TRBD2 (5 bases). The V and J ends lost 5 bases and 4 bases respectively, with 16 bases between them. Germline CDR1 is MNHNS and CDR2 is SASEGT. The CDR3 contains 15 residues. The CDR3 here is CASSLAPSGADTQYF. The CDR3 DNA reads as TGTGCCAGCAGTCTAGCCCCCTCGGGCGCAGATACGCAGTATTTT.

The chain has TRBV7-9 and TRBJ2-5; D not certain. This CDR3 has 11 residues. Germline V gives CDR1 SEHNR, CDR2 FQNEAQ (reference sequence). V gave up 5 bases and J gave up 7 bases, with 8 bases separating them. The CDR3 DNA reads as TGTGCCAGCAGCCTAACCGGGACCCAGTACTTC. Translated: CASSLTGTQYF.

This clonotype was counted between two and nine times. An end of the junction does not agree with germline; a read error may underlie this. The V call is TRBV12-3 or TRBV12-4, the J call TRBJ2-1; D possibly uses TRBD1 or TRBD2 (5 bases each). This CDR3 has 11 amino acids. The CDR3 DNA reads TGTGCCAGCAGTTTGGGGGACCGGGTGGTCTTC. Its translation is CASSLGDRVVF.

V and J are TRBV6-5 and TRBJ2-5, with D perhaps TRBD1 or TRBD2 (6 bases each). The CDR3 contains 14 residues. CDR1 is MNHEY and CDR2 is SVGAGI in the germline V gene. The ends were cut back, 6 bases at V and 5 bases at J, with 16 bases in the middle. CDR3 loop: CASSYHQGRETQYF. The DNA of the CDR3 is TGTGCCAGCAGCTACCATCAGGGGAGGGAGACCCAGTACTTC.

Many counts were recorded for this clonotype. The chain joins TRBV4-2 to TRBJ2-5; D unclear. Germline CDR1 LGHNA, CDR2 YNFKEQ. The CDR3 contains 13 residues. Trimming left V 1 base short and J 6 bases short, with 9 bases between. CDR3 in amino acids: CASSQGLWKTQYF. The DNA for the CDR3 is TGTGCCAGCAGCCAAGGATTATGGAAGACCCAGTACTTC.

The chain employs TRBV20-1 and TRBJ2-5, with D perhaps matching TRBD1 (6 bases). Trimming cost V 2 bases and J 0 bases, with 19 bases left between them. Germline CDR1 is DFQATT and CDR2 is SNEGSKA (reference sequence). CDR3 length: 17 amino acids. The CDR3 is CSARLGQTLYYQETQYF. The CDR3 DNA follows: TGCAGTGCTAGATTAGGACAGACACTCTACTACCAAGAGACCCAGTACTTC.

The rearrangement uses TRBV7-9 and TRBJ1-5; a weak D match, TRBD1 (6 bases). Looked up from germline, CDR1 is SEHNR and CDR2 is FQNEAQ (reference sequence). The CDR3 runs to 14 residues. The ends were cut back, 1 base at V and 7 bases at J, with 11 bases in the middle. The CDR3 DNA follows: TGTGCCAGCAGCTTAGAAGGGGGAGCGCAGCCCCAGCATTTT. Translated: CASSLEGGAQPQHF.

DNA for the CDR3: TGCAGTGCTAGAGAAGCGGACAGAAACACTGAAGCTTTCTTT. Translated: CSAREADRNTEAFF. The rearrangement links TRBV20-1 to TRBJ1-1; D may be TRBD1 (6 bases). CDR1 DFQATT and CDR2 SNEGSKA come from the germline V gene (reference sequence). Deletions cut 0 bases from V and 2 bases from J, with 10 bases between. This CDR3 contains 14 residues.